The text below deals with one T cell receptor (beta chain). This record belongs to a study of blood T cell repertoires in COVID-19. V shed 1 base and J shed 2 bases, with 9 bases lying between them. Per germline, CDR1 MGHRA and CDR2 YSYEKL. The CDR3 is 15 amino acids. Original processing methods: Nucleated cell counts were estimated from reference gene primer amplification. Repertoires were generated with immunoSEQ multiplex PCR, while TCRdb's copy carries only in-frame clones and drops some. The V and J calls and clone size come from that table; D and trimming were worked out from the DNA. The table has 100,000 to 140,000 clones, over 80% seen once.

The material sequenced was peripheral blood. This chain uses TRBV4-1 with TRBJ2-4; tentatively, D is TRBD1 (6 bases). The TCR sequence derives from a woman aged 25 to 39 with acute or convalescent COVID-19. For the CDR3, the DNA is TGCGCCAGCAGCCAAGGATGGGGGCCCAAAAACATTCAGTACTTC. It encodes CASSQGWGPKNIQYF.